Below, 32 T cell receptor beta chains from the same sample are listed, as sequenced in a study of shared clonotypes between healthy human individuals. Terminally differentiated effector memory CD45RA+ cells were excluded by CCR7 positive selection of CD45RO-negative cells. Data came from immunoSEQ multiplex PCR; TCRdb stores just in-frame clones and leaves some out. The sample shows hundreds of thousands of clones, around 96% of them seen only once. What was sequenced was naive CD8+ T cells sorted from blood. These receptors were obtained from a woman in her twenties or thirties in good health.

The chain recombines TRBV4-1 with TRBJ2-1, with TRBD1 matching over 8 bases. This CDR3 has 13 residues. The germline CDR1 and CDR2 sequences are MGHRA and YSYEKL. The V gene end was trimmed by 5 bases and the J gene end by 8 bases; junction bases not matched to a gene: 5. CDR3 bases: TGCGCCAGCAGCAGGACAGGGTACGATGAGCAGTTCTTC. Encoded protein: CASSRTGYDEQFF.

This sequence joins TRBV9 and TRBJ1-1; tentative D call: TRBD1 (5 bases). Germline V gene sequence: CDR1 SGDLS, CDR2 YYNGEE. V was shortened by 4 bases and J by 2 bases, with 12 bases between the two germline ends. CDR3 length: 14 amino acids. The CDR3 DNA reads TGTGCCAGCAGCCTCAGGGCGGATAACACTGAAGCTTTCTTT. Its protein product is CASSLRADNTEAFF.

The CDR3 loop reads CASSLAFQTYGYTF. CDR3 in DNA: TGTGCCAGCAGCTTAGCATTTCAGACCTATGGCTACACCTTC. V is TRBV7-9 and J is TRBJ1-2; D gene unclear. This CDR3 spans 14 amino acids. Germline assignment: CDR1 SEHNR and CDR2 FQNEAQ (reference sequence). Trimming stripped 0 bases from V and 4 bases from J, with 9 bases between.

This chain joins TRBV28 and TRBJ1-2, with D possibly matching TRBD1 (6 bases). Germline V gene lookup returns CDR1 MDHEN and CDR2 SYDVKM. This CDR3 has 13 amino acids. V was clipped by 6 bases and J by 4 bases, with 12 bases between them. CDR3 DNA: TGTGCCAGCAGAGGGGTAGGGGGCTATGGCTACACCTTC. Amino acid sequence: CASRGVGGYGYTF.

V is TRBV6-1 and J is TRBJ1-2; no clear D. CDR3 length: 12 residues. CDR1 and CDR2 (germline): MNHNS, SASEGT. V dropped 6 bases and J dropped 5 bases, with 10 bases sitting between them. The CDR3 DNA is TGTGCCAGCAGGGAAACTTTTTATGGCTACACCTTC. Its translation: CASRETFYGYTF.

J is TRBJ2-3 and V is TRBV4-1; D is undetermined. The germline V and J ends were trimmed by 4 bases and 2 bases, with 4 bases remaining between them. Germline loops: CDR1 MGHRA, CDR2 YSYEKL. This CDR3 has 12 residues. The CDR3 bases are TGCGCCAGCAGCCGAAACACAGATACGCAGTATTTT. Amino acids: CASSRNTDTQYF.

The rearrangement uses TRBV6-1 and TRBJ1-5; TRBD1 aligns across 7 bases. V gave up 4 bases and J gave up 0 bases; unmatched junction bases: 12. The CDR3 extends over 18 amino acids. CDR1 is MNHNS and CDR2 is SASEGT in the germline V gene. CDR3 in amino acids: CASSAPGTVKYSNQPQHF. CDR3 bases: TGTGCCAGCAGTGCCCCCGGGACAGTGAAATATAGCAATCAGCCCCAGCATTTT.

The V and J genes are TRBV28 and TRBJ2-7; D gene unclear. This CDR3 has 16 residues. Between the trimmed V and J ends, which lost 2 bases and 2 bases, there was a span of 16 bases. The germline V gene encodes CDR1 MDHEN and CDR2 SYDVKM. CDR3 sequence (DNA): TGTGCCAGCAGTTTAGATTTGGCGGCAGCTGCCTACGAGCAGTACTTC. This codes for CASSLDLAAAAYEQYF.

The chain employs TRBV20-1 and TRBJ1-2; D is undetermined. CDR1 DFQATT and CDR2 SNEGSKA come from the germline V gene (reference sequence). The CDR3 spans 11 residues. CDR3 loop: CSAPFLYGYTF. The CDR3, as DNA: TGCAGCGCCCCTTTCCTCTATGGCTACACCTTC.

As for this clone: The sample has other DNA sequences that encode this CDR3 too. The chain joins TRBV27 to TRBJ2-7; D unresolved. The CDR3 is 13 amino acids. Per the germline V gene, CDR1 is MNHEY and CDR2 is SMNVEV (reference sequence). Trimming removed 3 bases at V and 1 base at J, with 7 bases between. This CDR3 reads CASSFGRSYEQYF. As DNA, the CDR3 is TGTGCCAGCAGTTTCGGGCGGTCCTACGAGCAGTACTTC.

The chain joins TRBV2 to TRBJ2-2, with unresolved D. CDR1 is SNHLY, CDR2 FYNNEI, per germline. V shed 6 bases and J shed 1 base, with 9 bases lying between them. The CDR3 is 14 residues long. The CDR3 DNA reads as TGTGCCAGCAGGGATGACTTGAACACCGGGGAGCTGTTTTTT. Amino acid sequence: CASRDDLNTGELFF.

The rearrangement joins TRBV7-2 to TRBJ2-7; no reliable D call. Germline V gene sequence: CDR1 SGHTA, CDR2 FQGNSA. The CDR3 extends over 13 amino acids. With 5 bases removed from V and 2 bases from J, the gap between germline ends came to 10 bases. CDR3 sequence (DNA): TGTGCCAGCAGCCACTTGTATGCCTACGAGCAGTACTTC. It encodes CASSHLYAYEQYF.

On this clone: The same CDR3 can be traced to other DNA sequences in this sample. The V gene is TRBV11-2, the J gene TRBJ2-7; D is unclear. Germline V gives CDR1 SGHAT, CDR2 FQNNGV. The V end was cut by 5 bases, the J end by 2 bases, with 7 bases between. This CDR3 is built from 12 residues. The CDR3 reads CASSPPTYEQYF. Written as DNA, the CDR3 is TGTGCCAGCAGCCCCCCTACCTACGAGCAGTACTTC. Full variable domain (rest looked up from reference TRBV11-2 and TRBJ2-7): EAGVAQSPRYKIIEKRQSVAFWCNPISGHATLYWYQQILGQGPKLLIQFQNNGVVDDSQLPKDRFSAERLKGVDSTLKIQPAKLEDSAVYLCASSPPTYEQYFGPGTRLTVT.

The chain has TRBV10-2 and TRBJ2-1, with D perhaps TRBD1 or TRBD2 (6 bases each). Germline lookup yields CDR1 WSHSY and CDR2 SAAADI. Trimming cost V 10 bases and J 0 bases, with 19 bases left between them. The CDR3 is 16 residues long. Here the CDR3 DNA reads TGCGCCACCGGGGGTGGGGGCCGTAGCTCCTACAATGAGCAGTTCTTC. Amino acid sequence: CATGGGGRSSYNEQFF.

The J gene is TRBJ2-5, the V gene TRBV28; TRBD1 matches at 10 bases. Unmatched junction bases numbered 11, after V lost 11 bases and J lost 5 bases. The V gene's germline CDR1 is MDHEN and CDR2 SYDVKM. The CDR3 runs to 14 residues. CDR3 DNA sequence: TGTGCCTACGGGGACAGGGGCACTGGGGAGACCCAGTACTTC. It translates to CAYGDRGTGETQYF.

This sequence joins TRBV19 and TRBJ1-1, with D unresolved. CDR1 and CDR2 from the germline V gene are LNHDA and SQIVND (reference sequence). The CDR3 is 13 amino acids. The V gene lost 5 bases and the J gene lost 7 bases, with 14 bases spanning the gap. The CDR3 nucleotides read TGTGCCAGTAGTGTAAATCCCGTGTTTGAAGCTTTCTTT. It specifies CASSVNPVFEAFF.

This chain joins TRBV27 and TRBJ2-7; the D call may be TRBD1 or TRBD2 (5 bases each). Trimming took off 0 bases at V and 3 bases at J, with 12 bases between the two ends. CDR3 length equals 15 residues. CDR1 is MNHEY and CDR2 is SMNVEV in the germline V gene (reference sequence). CDR3 nucleotides: TGTGCCAGCAGTTTATCTGGGGCTAGCATCTACGAGCAGTACTTC. Its protein is CASSLSGASIYEQYF.

The chain couples TRBV4-2 to TRBJ2-7, with D maybe TRBD1 (6 bases). Between the trimmed V and J ends, which lost 5 bases and 5 bases, there was a span of 10 bases. The V gene's germline CDR1 is LGHNA and CDR2 YNFKEQ. This CDR3 spans 12 amino acids. The CDR3 DNA is TGTGCCAGCAGCTGGACAGACCACGAGCAGTACTTC. This encodes CASSWTDHEQYF.

This clone has just one count. This sequence joins TRBV4-2 and TRBJ2-7, with D uncertain. Germline assignment: CDR1 LGHNA and CDR2 YNFKEQ. The CDR3 sequence is 12 residues long. Trimming cost V 5 bases and J 5 bases, with 10 bases left between them. The CDR3 nucleotides are TGTGCCAGCAGCTTGGTAGACAACGAGCAGTACTTC. Its translation: CASSLVDNEQYF.

The genes are TRBV28 and TRBJ2-3; D tentatively fits TRBD1 or TRBD2 (5 bases each). The CDR3 loop spans 15 amino acids. Germline V gives CDR1 MDHEN, CDR2 SYDVKM. Trimming left V 2 bases short and J 0 bases short, with 9 bases between. CDR3 sequence reads: CASSLGTISTDTQYF. The CDR3 nucleotides are TGTGCCAGCAGTTTAGGGACCATTAGCACAGATACGCAGTATTTT.

CDR3 region: CSVEDRGQPGEQYF. In DNA form, the CDR3 reads TGCAGCGTTGAAGATCGGGGGCAGCCGGGCGAGCAGTACTTC. V is TRBV29-1 and J is TRBJ2-7; perhaps D is TRBD1 or TRBD2 (6 bases each). Trimming left V 0 bases short and J 6 bases short, with 15 bases between. The CDR3 is 14 residues long. Germline CDR1 SQVTM, CDR2 ANQGSEA.

The chain recombines TRBV9 with TRBJ1-1, with 7 bases that match TRBD1. The V gene end was trimmed by 7 bases and the J gene end by 1 base; junction bases not matched to a gene: 10. The CDR3 runs 15 residues. Germline V gene data show CDR1 as SGDLS and CDR2 as YYNGEE. Here the CDR3 reads CASGRYEGANTEAFF. As DNA, the CDR3 is TGTGCCAGCGGGCGTTATGAGGGGGCGAACACTGAAGCTTTCTTT.

The V call is TRBV27, the J call TRBJ1-1, with D tentatively TRBD1 (5 bases). The germline CDR1 and CDR2 sequences are MNHEY and SMNVEV (reference sequence). This CDR3 comprises 15 residues. V was clipped by 2 bases and J by 1 base, with 11 bases between them. This CDR3 is CASSLRFGGNTEAFF. In nucleotides, the CDR3 is TGTGCCAGCAGTTTACGGTTTGGGGGGAACACTGAAGCTTTCTTT.

V gene TRBV5-1 combines with J gene TRBJ2-3; 10 bases are shared with TRBD2. Germline V gene data show CDR1 as SGHRS and CDR2 as YFSETQ. The V gene end was trimmed by 4 bases and the J gene end by 3 bases; junction bases not matched to a gene: 8. The CDR3 length is 16 residues. This chain's CDR3 is CASSGLAGVVTDTQYF. For the CDR3, the DNA is TGCGCCAGCAGCGGCCTAGCGGGAGTAGTTACAGATACGCAGTATTTT.

The chain is built from TRBV15 and TRBJ2-5, with 13 bases identical to TRBD2. The J call is in doubt because the DNA end fits TRBJ2-7 better. The length of the CDR3 is 16 residues. The V gene's germline CDR1 is LNHNV and CDR2 YYDKDF (reference sequence). The CDR3 protein is CATSRTSGRSTYEQYF. The CDR3, as DNA: TGTGCCACCAGCAGGACTAGCGGGAGGTCTACCTACGAGCAGTACTTC.

The gene calls are TRBV10-1 and TRBJ2-2; the match to TRBD2 covers 7 bases. From germline, CDR1 is WNHNN and CDR2 SYGVQD (reference sequence). Trimming at V came to 6 bases and at J to 3 bases, leaving 4 bases not matched to a gene. This CDR3 is built from 14 residues. CDR3 coding DNA: TGCGCCAGCAGATCCAGCGGGGACACCGGGGAGCTGTTTTTT. Protein product: CASRSSGDTGELFF.

The gene calls are TRBV2 and TRBJ2-4; tentative D call: TRBD2 (6 bases). Germline values: CDR1 SNHLY, CDR2 FYNNEI. The CDR3 consists of 12 residues. The CDR3 coding sequence is TGTGGCGCTAGCGAAGCCAAAAACATTCAGTACTTC. This sequence encodes CGASEAKNIQYF.

The gene calls are TRBV7-9 and TRBJ1-2; the match to TRBD1 covers 11 bases. Germline trimming cut 5 bases from V and 8 bases from J; bases unmatched to any gene: 7. Germline CDR1 is SEHNR and CDR2 is FQNEAQ (reference sequence). CDR3 length equals 14 residues. The CDR3 loop reads CASSPGQGARGYTF. In DNA, the CDR3 is TGTGCCAGCAGCCCAGGACAGGGGGCGCGGGGCTACACCTTC.

The rearrangement links TRBV7-6 to TRBJ2-3, with no clear D. This CDR3 has 12 residues. V was pared by 1 base and J by 6 bases, with 5 bases between. Germline CDR1 reads SGHVS; CDR2 reads FNYEAQ. The chain's CDR3 is CASSLGVDTQYF. For the CDR3, the DNA is TGTGCCAGCAGCTTAGGGGTGGATACGCAGTATTTT.

The genes are TRBV30 and TRBJ2-3; TRBD2 matches at 8 bases. V shed 0 bases and J 2 bases; nucleotides not matched to a gene: 4. CDR3 length equals 15 residues. Germline CDR1 is GTSNPN and CDR2 is SVGIG (reference sequence). The CDR3 is CAWSVTSGNTDTQYF. The DNA of the CDR3 is TGTGCCTGGAGTGTAACTAGCGGAAACACAGATACGCAGTATTTT.

V usage is TRBV7-8 and J usage is TRBJ1-4; tentative D call: TRBD1 (6 bases). Germline loops: CDR1 SGHVS, CDR2 FQNEAQ. There are 18 residues in the CDR3. V was pared by 5 bases and J by 0 bases, with 19 bases between. CDR3 residues: CASSPRMGAQPTNEKLFF. In DNA, the CDR3 is TGTGCCAGCAGCCCACGGATGGGGGCCCAGCCAACTAATGAAAAACTGTTTTTT. Full variable domain (rest looked up from reference TRBV7-8 and TRBJ1-4): GAGVSQSPRYKVAKRGQDVALRCDPISGHVSLFWYQQALGQGPEFLTYFQNEAQLDKSGLPSDRFFAERPEGSVSTLKIQRTQQEDSAVYLCASSPRMGAQPTNEKLFFGSGTQLSVL.

The chain carries TRBV5-4 and TRBJ1-1; 8 bases agree with TRBD1. CDR1 is SGHNT and CDR2 is YYREEE in the germline V gene (reference sequence). J lost 3 bases, V lost 4 bases, and 8 bases had no gene match. The CDR3 consists of 15 residues. The CDR3 DNA reads as TGTGCCAGCAGCACCCCGACAGGGGCCGACACTGAAGCTTTCTTT. Translated, it gives CASSTPTGADTEAFF. The whole variable domain, remainder taken from reference TRBV5-4 and TRBJ1-1, is ETGVTQSPTHLIKTRGQQVTLRCSSQSGHNTVSWYQQALGQGPQFIFQYYREEENGRGNFPPRFSGLQFPNYSSELNVNALELDDSALYLCASSTPTGADTEAFFGQGTRLTVV.